The 21 T cell receptor beta chains below all came from one sample that was sequenced in a study of cytomegalovirus exposure and HLA in healthy donors. Amplification used 60 Vbeta primers and 13 Jbeta primers. The data were produced by immunoSEQ multiplex PCR, yet TCRdb's version contains in-frame clones alone and is incomplete. Of around 150,000 clones listed, roughly two thirds were seen once; the top ten hold approximately 3%. Specimen: PBMCs. The receptors shown here come from a woman aged 25 to 39 in good health and CMV-seronegative.

The rearrangement joins TRBV27 to TRBJ1-2; possible D gene TRBD1, 5 bases. The germline gives CDR1 MNHEY, CDR2 SMNVEV (reference sequence). Trimming left V 3 bases short and J 3 bases short, with 14 bases between. This CDR3 contains 15 residues. The CDR3 sequence is CASSFSASGDYGYTF. CDR3 in DNA: TGTGCCAGCAGTTTCTCGGCTTCGGGGGACTATGGCTACACCTTC.

This clone has more than one count but fewer than ten. The rearrangement links TRBV9 to TRBJ2-3, with 12 bases aligning to TRBD2. The length of the CDR3 is 16 residues. V shed 4 bases and J 2 bases; nucleotides not matched to a gene: 5. The germline V gene encodes CDR1 SGDLS and CDR2 YYNGEE. CDR3 in DNA: TGTGCCAGCAGCCAAACTAGCGGGAGGACCACAGATACGCAGTATTTT. Protein sequence: CASSQTSGRTTDTQYF.

This chain connects TRBV19 to TRBJ1-1; 8 bases map to TRBD1. Germline V gene data show CDR1 as LNHDA and CDR2 as SQIVND (reference sequence). Trimming removed 7 bases from V and 4 bases from J; junction bases left unmatched: 11. The CDR3 sequence is 15 residues long. In DNA, the CDR3 is TGTGCCAGTACTCACAGGGGGGGGTCGGGCACTGAAGCTTTCTTT. Its translation: CASTHRGGSGTEAFF.

As for this clone: Distinct nucleotide sequences in the sample also encode this CDR3. This chain connects TRBV6-1 to TRBJ1-4, with 7 bases that match TRBD1. Trimming removed 6 bases from V and 3 bases from J; junction bases left unmatched: 1. There are 13 residues in the CDR3. Germline loops: CDR1 MNHNS, CDR2 SASEGT. The CDR3 is CASRGTANEKLFF. Here the CDR3 DNA reads TGTGCCAGCAGAGGGACAGCTAATGAAAAACTGTTTTTT.

The rearrangement uses TRBV6-5 and TRBJ2-1; D is uncertain. V was shortened by 6 bases and J by 0 bases, with 9 bases between the two germline ends. CDR1 is MNHEY, CDR2 SVGAGI, per germline. This CDR3 contains 14 residues. This CDR3 is CASSRRSSYNEQFF. The CDR3 DNA sequence: TGTGCCAGCAGCCGGAGAAGCTCCTACAATGAGCAGTTCTTC.

Comment on this clone: This sample includes further DNA sequences coding for the same CDR3. The chain's CDR3 is CASSVQGSNTEAFF. CDR3 sequence (DNA): TGTGCCAGCAGTGTCCAGGGGAGTAACACTGAAGCTTTCTTT. This chain uses TRBV2 with TRBJ1-1; D might be TRBD1 (6 bases). The CDR3 extends over 14 amino acids. The V and J ends lost 4 bases and 2 bases respectively, with 11 bases between them. Germline CDR1 is SNHLY and CDR2 is FYNNEI.

This clone has only a few counts. This sequence joins TRBV9 and TRBJ2-1, with D perhaps matching TRBD2 (7 bases). Germline-derived CDR1 and CDR2 are SGDLS and YYNGEE. Trimming removed 3 bases from V and 2 bases from J, with 15 bases in between. The CDR3 contains 16 residues. The CDR3 coding sequence is TGTGCCAGCAGCGGCGGAGGGGGGGGCCCCTACAATGAGCAGTTCTTC. Its protein is CASSGGGGGPYNEQFF.

The chain carries TRBV23-1 and TRBJ2-3; weak D call: TRBD2 (5 bases). TRBV23-1 is given ORF status, its function remaining uncertain. This CDR3 is 16 amino acids long. V lost 3 bases, J lost 2 bases, and 15 bases lay in between. The CDR3 DNA reads TGCGCCAGCAGTCATAGAGGGAGACAACCCACAGATACGCAGTATTTT. Translating it yields CASSHRGRQPTDTQYF.

This clone was counted once. A read error may produce the germline difference seen at one junction end. V is TRBV28 and J is TRBJ2-7; a possible D gene is TRBD1 (5 bases). The CDR3 has 11 amino acids. Germline values: CDR1 MDHEN, CDR2 SYDVKM. The CDR3 spells CASSPSRTPHF. Here the CDR3 DNA reads TGTGCCAGCAGTCCATCCAGGACACCACACTTC.

The V call is TRBV5-1, the J call TRBJ1-5; 7 bases are a match to TRBD1. The germline CDR1 and CDR2 sequences are SGHRS and YFSETQ. Unmatched junction bases numbered 3, after V lost 5 bases and J lost 4 bases. The CDR3 length is 13 residues. The CDR3 DNA reads as TGCGCCAGCAGTTGGACAGGTAATCAGCCCCAGCATTTT. Translating it yields CASSWTGNQPQHF.

As regards this clone: The same CDR3 is also encoded by other DNA sequences in this sample. The chain couples TRBV4-3 to TRBJ1-1; 7 bases fit TRBD1. This CDR3 is built from 14 residues. Looked up from germline, CDR1 is LGHNA and CDR2 is YSLEER. The J segment lost 4 bases and the V segment lost 0 bases, leaving 2 bases of the junction unmatched. The CDR3 sequence: CASSQDAGGTEAFF. The CDR3 DNA sequence: TGCGCCAGCAGCCAAGATGCAGGGGGCACTGAAGCTTTCTTT.

This chain links TRBV27 with TRBJ1-2; D is possibly TRBD1 (6 bases). CDR3 length: 13 amino acids. Between the trimmed V and J ends, which lost 4 bases and 4 bases, there was a span of 10 bases. Germline V gives CDR1 MNHEY, CDR2 SMNVEV (reference sequence). The CDR3 region is CASSSGVGYGYTF. CDR3 DNA sequence: TGTGCCAGCAGTTCAGGGGTTGGCTATGGCTACACCTTC.

The V call is TRBV7-4, the J call TRBJ2-7; D is unclear. Germline CDR1 is SGHVT and CDR2 is SQSDAQ. V lost 5 bases and J 12 bases, leaving 11 bases between the germline ends. The CDR3 contains 10 residues. As DNA, the CDR3 is TGTGCCAGCAGCCTAGGTATCCTGTACTTC. Protein product: CASSLGILYF.

The J gene is TRBJ2-1, the V gene TRBV7-2, with 10 bases fitting TRBD2. This CDR3 is built from 16 residues. The J segment lost 4 bases and the V segment lost 6 bases, leaving 9 bases of the junction unmatched. Germline V gives CDR1 SGHTA, CDR2 FQGNSA. The DNA for the CDR3 is TGTGCCAGCAGACCGATCAGACTAGCGGGTTACAATGAGCAGTTCTTC. This translates into CASRPIRLAGYNEQFF. Combining the CDR3 with reference TRBV7-2 and TRBJ2-1 gives the whole variable domain GAGVSQSPSNKVTEKGKDVELRCDPISGHTALYWYRQSLGQGLEFLIYFQGNSAPDKSGLPSDRFSAERTGGSVSTLTIQRTQQEDSAVYLCASRPIRLAGYNEQFFGPGTRLTVL.

The rearrangement uses TRBV28 and TRBJ2-5; 7 nucleotides agree with TRBD1. The CDR3 is made up of 13 amino acids. The germline CDR1 and CDR2 sequences are MDHEN and SYDVKM. The J segment lost 2 bases and the V segment lost 11 bases, leaving 8 bases of the junction unmatched. The chain's CDR3 is CAASRGLQETQYF. The CDR3 DNA sequence: TGTGCCGCCTCTAGGGGGCTACAAGAGACCCAGTACTTC.

This clone was observed a single time. The J gene is TRBJ1-2, the V gene TRBV4-1; tentative D call: TRBD1 (5 bases). CDR1 and CDR2 from the germline V gene are MGHRA and YSYEKL. The CDR3 length is 14 residues. Trimming cost V 1 base and J 4 bases, with 10 bases left between them. The DNA of the CDR3 is TGCGCCAGCAGCCAAGCCGGGGGGGTCTATGGCTACACCTTC. Its protein is CASSQAGGVYGYTF.

The rearrangement links TRBV19 to TRBJ2-3; 8 bases are a match to TRBD1. Germline assignment: CDR1 LNHDA and CDR2 SQIVND (reference sequence). J gave up 3 bases and V 7 bases, and 6 bases lay outside the gene matches. CDR3 length: 14 amino acids. Here the CDR3 reads CASKGQANTDTQYF. CDR3 DNA: TGTGCCAGTAAGGGACAGGCCAATACAGATACGCAGTATTTT. Looking up the rest from reference TRBV19 and TRBJ2-3 gives the full variable domain: DGGITQSPKYLFRKEGQNVTLSCEQNLNHDAMYWYRQDPGQGLRLIYYSQIVNDFQKGDIAEGYSVSREKKESFPLTVTSAQKNPTAFYLCASKGQANTDTQYFGPGTRLTVL.

The genes are TRBV7-9 and TRBJ2-5, with 7 bases fitting TRBD1. V lost 3 bases to trimming and J lost 2 bases; unmatched junction nucleotides: 3. The CDR3 is 14 residues long. CDR1 and CDR2 from the germline V gene are SEHNR and FQNEAQ (reference sequence). The CDR3 DNA is TGTGCCAGCAGCTTGGCCAGGGGGCAAGAGACCCAGTACTTC. This sequence encodes CASSLARGQETQYF. Drawing the rest from reference TRBV7-9 and TRBJ2-5, the complete variable domain is DTGVSQNPRHKITKRGQNVTFRCDPISEHNRLYWYRQTLGQGPEFLTYFQNEAQLEKSRLLSDRFSAERPKGSFSTLEIQRTEQGDSAMYLCASSLARGQETQYFGPGTRLLVL.

This clone appeared once. This rearrangement joins TRBV19 to TRBJ2-1; perhaps TRBD2 as D (5 bases). Germline loops: CDR1 LNHDA, CDR2 SQIVND (reference sequence). Deletions cut 1 base from V and 3 bases from J, with 13 bases between. The CDR3 contains 16 residues. CDR3 sequence reads: CASSIAPLGSYNEQFF. The CDR3, as DNA: TGTGCCAGTAGTATAGCCCCCCTGGGGAGCTACAATGAGCAGTTCTTC.

This rearrangement joins TRBV2 to TRBJ2-2; a weak D match, TRBD2 (5 bases). V was cut by 6 bases and J by 5 bases, with 13 bases left in between. The CDR3 has 14 amino acids. Germline values: CDR1 SNHLY, CDR2 FYNNEI. The CDR3 is CASRVSSRTGELFF. The DNA for the CDR3 is TGTGCCAGCAGGGTGTCTAGCAGGACCGGGGAGCTGTTTTTT.

V usage is TRBV29-1 and J usage is TRBJ1-4; D gene uncertain. This CDR3 contains 12 residues. Germline CDR1 reads SQVTM; CDR2 reads ANQGSEA. Trimming shortened V by 7 bases and J by 7 bases, and 13 bases separated the two germline ends. CDR3 bases: TGCAGCGCCGGAAGAGGTAGTGAAAAACTGTTTTTT. As protein: CSAGRGSEKLFF.